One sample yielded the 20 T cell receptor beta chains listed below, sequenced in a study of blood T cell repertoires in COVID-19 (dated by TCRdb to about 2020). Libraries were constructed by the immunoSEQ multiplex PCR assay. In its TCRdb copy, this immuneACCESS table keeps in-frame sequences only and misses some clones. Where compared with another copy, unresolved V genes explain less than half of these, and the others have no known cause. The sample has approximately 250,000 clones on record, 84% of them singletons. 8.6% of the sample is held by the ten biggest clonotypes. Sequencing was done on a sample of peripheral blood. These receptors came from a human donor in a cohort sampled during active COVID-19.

The CDR3 nucleotides read TGTGCCAGTACCTACCCGAATAGCAATCAGCCCCAGCATTTT. Encoded protein: CASTYPNSNQPQHF. V is TRBV19 and J is TRBJ1-5; D unclear. Trimming cost V 7 bases and J 0 bases, with 10 bases left between them. Germline CDR1 and CDR2: LNHDA and SQIVND (reference sequence). This CDR3 is built from 14 residues.

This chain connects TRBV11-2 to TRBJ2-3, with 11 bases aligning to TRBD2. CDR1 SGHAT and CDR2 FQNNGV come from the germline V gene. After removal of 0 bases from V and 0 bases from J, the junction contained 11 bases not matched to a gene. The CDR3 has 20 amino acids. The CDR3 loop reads CASSLELPSGGLSSTDTQYF. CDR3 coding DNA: TGTGCCAGCAGCTTAGAACTCCCTAGCGGGGGGCTCTCTAGCACAGATACGCAGTATTTT.

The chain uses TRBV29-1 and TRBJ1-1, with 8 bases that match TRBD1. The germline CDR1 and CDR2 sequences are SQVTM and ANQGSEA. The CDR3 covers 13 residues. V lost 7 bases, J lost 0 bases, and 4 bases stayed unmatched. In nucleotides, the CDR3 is TGCAGCGCACGGACAGGGATGAACACTGAAGCTTTCTTT. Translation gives CSARTGMNTEAFF.

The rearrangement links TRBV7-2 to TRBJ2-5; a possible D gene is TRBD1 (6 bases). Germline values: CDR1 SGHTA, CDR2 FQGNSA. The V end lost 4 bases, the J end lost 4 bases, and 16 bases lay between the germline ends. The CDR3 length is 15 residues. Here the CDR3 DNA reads TGTGCCAGCAGCTCCTATCGGTGGGGGCGAGAGACCCAGTACTTC. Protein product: CASSSYRWGRETQYF.

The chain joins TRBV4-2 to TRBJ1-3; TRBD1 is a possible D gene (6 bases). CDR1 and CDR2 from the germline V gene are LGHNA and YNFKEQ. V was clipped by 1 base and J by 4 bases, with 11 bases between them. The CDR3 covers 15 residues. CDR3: CASSQGSGTGNTIYF. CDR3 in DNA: TGTGCCAGCAGCCAAGGGTCGGGGACAGGAAACACCATATATTTT.

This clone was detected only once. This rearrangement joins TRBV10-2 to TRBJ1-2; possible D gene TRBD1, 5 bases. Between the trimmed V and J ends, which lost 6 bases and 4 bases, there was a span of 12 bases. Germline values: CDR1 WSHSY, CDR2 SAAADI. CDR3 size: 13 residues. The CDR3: CASSGGGLYGYTF. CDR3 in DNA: TGCGCCAGCAGCGGGGGGGGACTCTATGGCTACACCTTC.

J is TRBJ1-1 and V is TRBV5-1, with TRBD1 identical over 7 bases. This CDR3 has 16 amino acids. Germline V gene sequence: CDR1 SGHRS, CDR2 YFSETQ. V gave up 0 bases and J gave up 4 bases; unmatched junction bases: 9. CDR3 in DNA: TGCGCCAGCAGCTTGGGAACTGACAGGGCCGCCACTGAAGCTTTCTTT. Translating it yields CASSLGTDRAATEAFF.

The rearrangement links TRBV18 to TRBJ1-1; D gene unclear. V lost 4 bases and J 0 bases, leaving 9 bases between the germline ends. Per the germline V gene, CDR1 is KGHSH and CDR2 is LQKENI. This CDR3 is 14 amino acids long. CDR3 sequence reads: CASSQQNMNTEAFF. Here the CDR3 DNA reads TGTGCCAGCTCACAACAGAACATGAACACTGAAGCTTTCTTT.

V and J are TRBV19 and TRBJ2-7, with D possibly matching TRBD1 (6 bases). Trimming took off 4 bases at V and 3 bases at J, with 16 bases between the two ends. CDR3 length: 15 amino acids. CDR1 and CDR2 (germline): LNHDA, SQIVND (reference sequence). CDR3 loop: CASSTDRGAVYEQYF. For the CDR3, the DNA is TGTGCCAGTAGTACGGACAGAGGCGCGGTCTACGAGCAGTACTTC.

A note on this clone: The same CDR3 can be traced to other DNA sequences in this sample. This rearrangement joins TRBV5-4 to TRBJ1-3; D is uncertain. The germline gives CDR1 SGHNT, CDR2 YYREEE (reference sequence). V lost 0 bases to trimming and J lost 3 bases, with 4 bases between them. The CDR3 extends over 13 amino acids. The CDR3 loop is CASSLAGGNTIYF. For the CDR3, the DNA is TGTGCCAGCAGCTTGGCCGGTGGAAACACCATATATTTT.

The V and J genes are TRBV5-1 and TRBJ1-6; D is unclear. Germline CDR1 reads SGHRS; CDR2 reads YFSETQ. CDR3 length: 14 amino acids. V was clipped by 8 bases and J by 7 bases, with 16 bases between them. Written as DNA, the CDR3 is TGCGCCAGGGTTTTTAATACGGGAAATTCACCCCTCCACTTT. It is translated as CARVFNTGNSPLHF.

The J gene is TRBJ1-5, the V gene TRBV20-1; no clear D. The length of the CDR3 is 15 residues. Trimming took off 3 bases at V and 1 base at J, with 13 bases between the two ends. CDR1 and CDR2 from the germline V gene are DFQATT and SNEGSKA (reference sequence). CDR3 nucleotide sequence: TGCAGTGCTAGTGGCGGATTGTTGAGCAATCAGCCCCAGCATTTT. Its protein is CSASGGLLSNQPQHF.

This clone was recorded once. This CDR3 reads CASSLRLAGGYDNEQFF. CDR3 in DNA: TGTGCCAGCAGCCTCCGACTAGCGGGAGGCTACGACAATGAGCAGTTCTTC. The chain links TRBV11-2 to TRBJ2-1; 13 nucleotides line up with TRBD2. The CDR3 extends over 17 amino acids. V gave up 5 bases and J gave up 5 bases; unmatched junction bases: 9. CDR1 SGHAT and CDR2 FQNNGV come from the germline V gene.

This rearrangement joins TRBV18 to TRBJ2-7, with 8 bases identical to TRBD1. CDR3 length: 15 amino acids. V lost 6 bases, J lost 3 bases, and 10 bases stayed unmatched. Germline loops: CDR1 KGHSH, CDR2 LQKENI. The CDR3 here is CASSHDRGDLYEQYF. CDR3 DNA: TGTGCCAGCTCGCATGACAGGGGCGATCTCTACGAGCAGTACTTC.

The CDR3 reads CASSVKIQGTSTSPLHF. The CDR3 bases are TGTGCCAGCAGTGTTAAAATCCAGGGTACATCAACGTCACCCCTCCACTTT. This chain joins TRBV6-1 and TRBJ1-6, with D possibly matching TRBD1 (5 bases). The V and J ends lost 4 bases and 10 bases respectively, with 23 bases between them. Germline lookup yields CDR1 MNHNS and CDR2 SASEGT. This CDR3 has 17 residues.

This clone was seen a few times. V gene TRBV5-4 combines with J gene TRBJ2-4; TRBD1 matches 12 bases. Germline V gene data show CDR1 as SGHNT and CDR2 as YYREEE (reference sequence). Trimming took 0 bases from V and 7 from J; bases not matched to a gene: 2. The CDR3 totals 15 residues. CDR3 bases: TGTGCCAGCAGCTTGGCGGGACAGGGGGCGAACATTCAGTACTTC. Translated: CASSLAGQGANIQYF.

The CDR3 sequence: CASSLVVAGSSYNEQFF. CDR3 DNA: TGTGCCAGCAGCTTAGTGGTGGCGGGAAGCTCCTACAATGAGCAGTTCTTC. The chain recombines TRBV7-8 with TRBJ2-1; tentatively, D is TRBD2 (6 bases). The germline gives CDR1 SGHVS, CDR2 FQNEAQ. This CDR3 contains 17 residues. Trimming took 1 base from V and 0 from J, leaving 13 bases between them.

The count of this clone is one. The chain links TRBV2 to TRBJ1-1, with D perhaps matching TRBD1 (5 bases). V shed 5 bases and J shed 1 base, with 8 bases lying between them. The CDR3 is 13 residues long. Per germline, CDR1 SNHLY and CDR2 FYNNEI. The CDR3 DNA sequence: TGTGCCAGCAGTTCCGGGGGGAACACTGAAGCTTTCTTT. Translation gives CASSSGGNTEAFF.

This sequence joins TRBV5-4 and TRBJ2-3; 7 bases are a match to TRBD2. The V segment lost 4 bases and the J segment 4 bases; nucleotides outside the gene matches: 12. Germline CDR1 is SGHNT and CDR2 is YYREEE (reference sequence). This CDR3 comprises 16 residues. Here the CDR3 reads CASSPGPSGPSDTQYF. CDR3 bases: TGTGCCAGCAGCCCGGGGCCTAGCGGACCCTCAGATACGCAGTATTTT. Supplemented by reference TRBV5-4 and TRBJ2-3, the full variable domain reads ETGVTQSPTHLIKTRGQQVTLRCSSQSGHNTVSWYQQALGQGPQFIFQYYREEENGRGNFPPRFSGLQFPNYSSELNVNALELDDSALYLCASSPGPSGPSDTQYFGPGTRLTVL.

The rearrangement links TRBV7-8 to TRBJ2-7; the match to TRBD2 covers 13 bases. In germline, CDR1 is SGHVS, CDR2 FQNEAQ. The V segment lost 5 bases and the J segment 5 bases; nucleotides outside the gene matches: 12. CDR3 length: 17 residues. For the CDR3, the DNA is TGTGCCAGCAGCCGGACTAGCGGGAGTTATGATCCCCACGAGCAGTACTTC. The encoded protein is CASSRTSGSYDPHEQYF.